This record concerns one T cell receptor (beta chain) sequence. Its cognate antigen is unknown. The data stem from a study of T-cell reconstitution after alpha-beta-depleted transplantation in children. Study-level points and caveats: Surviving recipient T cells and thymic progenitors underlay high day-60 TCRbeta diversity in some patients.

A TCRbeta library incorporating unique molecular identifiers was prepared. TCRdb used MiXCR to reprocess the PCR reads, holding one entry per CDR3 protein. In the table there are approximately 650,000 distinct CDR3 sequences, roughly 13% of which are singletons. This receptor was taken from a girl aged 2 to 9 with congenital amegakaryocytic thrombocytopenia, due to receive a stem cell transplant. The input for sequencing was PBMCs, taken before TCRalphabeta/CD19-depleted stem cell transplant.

CDR3 residues: CASSSSSGRQYYEQYF. CDR3 coding DNA: TGCGCCAGCAGCTCATCGAGCGGGAGACAATACTACGAGCAGTACTTC. V is TRBV5-1 and J is TRBJ2-7; 8 bases map to TRBD2. Germline loops: CDR1 SGHRS, CDR2 YFSETQ. V lost 3 bases to trimming and J lost 3 bases; unmatched junction nucleotides: 11. CDR3 length equals 16 residues.